This TCR beta chain comes out of a study of CD8+ T cells in alopecia areata. The overall study: Treated individuals took tofacitinib by mouth, 5 to 10 mg twice daily.

Isolated RNA was reverse transcribed into cDNA used as the sequencing template. Clones were sequenced by immunoSEQ multiplex PCR, and TCRdb holds only the in-frame ones, with some missing. Among more than 150,000 clones listed, 51% were seen once. The treatment here: oral pan-JAK inhibitor, 5-10 mg twice daily. Separation by sorting yielded CD4+ and CD8+ T cells from PBMCs. This clone was picked up one time. The source is a human donor with alopecia areata. This material consisted of CD8+ T cells sorted from blood, taken between weeks 51 and 52, from a patient treated with tofacitinib.

The CDR3 DNA reads as TGTGCCAGCAGTTACTCTGTTGGCTCTGGGGCCAACGTCCTGACTTTC. This gives the protein CASSYSVGSGANVLTF. The gene calls are TRBV6-6 and TRBJ2-6; D uncertain. Trimming shortened V by 0 bases and J by 0 bases, and 6 bases separated the two germline ends. There are 16 residues in the CDR3. Germline-derived CDR1 and CDR2 are MNHNY and SVGAGI (reference sequence).